These 17 T cell receptor beta chains were sequenced from one sample in a study of T-cell reconstitution after alpha-beta-depleted transplantation in children. Preparation of the TCRbeta library used unique molecular identifiers. Using its own MiXCR run on the PCR reads, TCRdb lists one record per CDR3 protein. The table includes 65,000 to 85,000 distinct CDR3 sequences, under 13% detected once. This specimen was PBMCs, taken before TCRalphabeta/CD19-depleted stem cell transplant. Receptors originate from a boy aged 10-17 years with acute myeloid leukemia, due to receive a stem cell transplant.

This clonotype has at least ten counts. Because the CDR3's place on the DNA is in doubt, the DNA is left out and the CDR3 is given as listed by TCRdb. The V gene is TRBV12-3 or TRBV12-4, the J gene TRBJ1-5. The CDR3 is 14 residues long, ends included. The CDR3 protein is CASSSSQGNQPQHF.

Ten or more counts support this clonotype. This rearrangement joins TRBV29-1 to TRBJ2-5; 9 nucleotides align to TRBD2. V was clipped by 7 bases and J by 5 bases; unmatched bases: 14. The CDR3 is 15 residues long. CDR1 and CDR2 from the germline V gene are SQVTM and ANQGSEA. The CDR3 protein is CSGSRGLAGRETQYF. The CDR3 DNA is TGCAGCGGCTCAAGGGGGCTAGCGGGGAGGGAGACCCAGTACTTC.

The table lists this clonotype with many counts. This chain joins TRBV18 and TRBJ1-1; tentatively, D is TRBD1 (6 bases). This CDR3 contains 14 residues. From germline, CDR1 is KGHSH and CDR2 LQKENI. The germline V and J ends were trimmed by 4 bases and 5 bases, with 14 bases remaining between them. This CDR3 reads CASSRLGGVTEAFF. DNA for the CDR3: TGTGCCAGCTCACGCCTCGGGGGCGTTACTGAAGCTTTCTTT. Full variable domain (remainder filled in from reference TRBV18 and TRBJ1-1): NAGVMQNPRHLVRRRGQEARLRCSPMKGHSHVYWYRQLPEEGLKFMVYLQKENIIDESGMPKERFSAEFPKEGPSILRIQQVVRGDSAAYFCASSRLGGVTEAFFGQGTRLTVV.

This clonotype appeared many times. The chain employs TRBV3-1 and TRBJ1-3, with no clear D. This CDR3 spans 18 amino acids. Trimming pared 6 bases from V and 0 bases from J, leaving 21 bases between. Looked up from germline, CDR1 is LGHDT and CDR2 is YNNKEL (reference sequence). The CDR3 DNA reads TGTGCCAGCAGACCCGACGGAAGGACGGTCAGCTCTGGAAACACCATATATTTT. Protein: CASRPDGRTVSSGNTIYF.

This clonotype was observed a handful of times. The chain combines TRBV11-2 with TRBJ2-6; D possibly corresponds to TRBD1 (5 bases). Trimming stripped 4 bases from V and 0 bases from J, with 19 bases between. The CDR3 has 19 amino acids. Germline V gives CDR1 SGHAT, CDR2 FQNNGV. CDR3 protein: CASSSAWTRTGSGANVLTF. In DNA form, the CDR3 reads TGTGCCAGCAGCTCCGCCTGGACACGCACCGGCTCTGGGGCCAACGTCCTGACTTTC.

The sample holds many counts of this clonotype. CDR3 sequence reads: CAISGLVGTGESTGSEAFF. CDR3 sequence (DNA): TGTGCCATCAGTGGATTAGTTGGGACAGGGGAATCTACGGGATCTGAAGCTTTCTTT. This chain connects TRBV10-3 to TRBJ1-1; 10 bases match TRBD1. CDR3 size: 19 residues. V was pared by 4 bases and J by 6 bases, with 20 bases of the junction left unmatched. Germline-derived CDR1 and CDR2 are ENHRY and SYGVKD.

This clonotype was seen many times. The gene calls are TRBV12-3 or TRBV12-4 and TRBJ1-6; 9 bases line up with TRBD1. The CDR3 has 16 amino acids. Trimming removed 5 bases from V and 7 bases from J; junction bases left unmatched: 9. The CDR3 sequence is CASSHSGTGNNSPLHF. The CDR3, as DNA: TGTGCCAGCAGTCATTCCGGGACAGGGAACAATTCACCCCTCCACTTT.

This clonotype was seen many times. The V and J genes are TRBV28 and TRBJ2-1; 10 bases match TRBD2. The length of the CDR3 is 15 residues. Germline assignment: CDR1 MDHEN and CDR2 SYDVKM. With 5 bases clipped from V and 4 bases from J, the junction kept 5 bases outside the gene matches. The CDR3 nucleotides are TGTGCCAGCAGTATCAGCGGGGGGGGATACAATGAGCAGTTCTTC. This translates into CASSISGGGYNEQFF.

This chain joins TRBV19 and TRBJ2-2, with D unresolved. CDR1 and CDR2 from the germline V gene are LNHDA and SQIVND (reference sequence). The CDR3 has 18 amino acids. V gave up 7 bases and J gave up 0 bases, with 21 bases separating them. The CDR3 region is CASTSGGKSYANTGELFF. The CDR3 DNA follows: TGTGCCAGTACCTCAGGTGGCAAGAGCTATGCGAACACCGGGGAGCTGTTTTTT.

With respect to this clonotype: Since a much larger clone is just one base distant, this may be a read error. The chain employs TRBV21-1 and TRBJ2-1; the table gives TRBD2 as D, unverified against the DNA. TRBV21-1 counts as a pseudogene. This CDR3 is 15 amino acids long. The CDR3 loop reads CVSSKGSGGDNEQFF. The DNA of the CDR3 is TGTGTCAGCAGCAAGGGTAGCGGGGGGGACAATGAGCAGTTCTTC.

This clonotype was detected many times. V and J are TRBV7-7 and TRBJ2-5; D not certain. From germline, CDR1 is SSHAT and CDR2 FNYEAQ (reference sequence). The CDR3 has 13 amino acids. V lost 5 bases and J 7 bases, leaving 14 bases between the germline ends. The CDR3: CASSPSGKGTQYF. The CDR3 DNA follows: TGTGCCAGCAGCCCTTCCGGCAAGGGGACCCAGTACTTC.

The rearrangement links TRBV10-2 to TRBJ1-4; TRBD1 matches 9 bases. Germline CDR1 is WSHSY and CDR2 is SAAADI. The CDR3 is 13 residues long. The junction had 6 bases not matched to a gene; V was cut back by 8 bases and J by 8 bases. Here the CDR3 reads CASEGQGEEKLFF. DNA of the CDR3: TGCGCCAGCGAGGGACAGGGCGAAGAAAAACTGTTTTTT.

This clonotype has a handful of counts. The chain joins TRBV5-1 to TRBJ2-3; 11 bases are shared with TRBD2. The CDR3 is 18 residues long. The ends lost 3 bases at V and 0 bases at J; junction bases unmatched: 9. CDR1 and CDR2 from the germline V gene are SGHRS and YFSETQ. The chain's CDR3 is CASSSGLTSGTSTDTQYF. CDR3 nucleotides: TGCGCCAGCAGCTCGGGGTTGACTAGCGGGACGAGCACAGATACGCAGTATTTT.

Ten or more counts support this clonotype. The rearrangement uses TRBV12-3 or TRBV12-4 and TRBJ1-1; a weak D match, TRBD1 (5 bases). The CDR3 length is 17 residues. Trimming left V 4 bases short and J 0 bases short, with 18 bases between. CDR3 region: CASSSQHRRTLNTEAFF. As DNA, the CDR3 is TGTGCCAGCAGTTCACAACACAGGCGAACTTTGAACACTGAAGCTTTCTTT.

This clonotype was observed many times. CDR3 in DNA: TGTGCCAGCAGTTGGCCGGGACAGGGGGCATATGAGCAGTTCTTC. The encoded protein is CASSWPGQGAYEQFF. The chain has TRBV27 and TRBJ2-1; 12 nucleotides agree with TRBD1. V was pared by 4 bases and J by 8 bases, with 6 bases of the junction left unmatched. The CDR3 contains 15 residues. Germline assignment: CDR1 MNHEY and CDR2 SMNVEV (reference sequence).

The gene calls are TRBV12-3 or TRBV12-4 and TRBJ2-1; a weak D match, TRBD2 (6 bases). The CDR3 is 16 residues long. Trimming removed 1 base at V and 0 bases at J, with 10 bases between. The CDR3, as DNA: TGTGCCAGCAGTTTAGGAGGACTACCCTCCTACAATGAGCAGTTCTTC. This sequence encodes CASSLGGLPSYNEQFF.

This clonotype has ten or more counts. The gene calls are TRBV28 and TRBJ2-3; D is uncertain. Trimming took off 6 bases at V and 0 bases at J, with 10 bases between the two ends. CDR3 length: 14 residues. CDR1 is MDHEN, CDR2 SYDVKM, per germline. The CDR3 region has the DNA TGTGCCAGCAGGGGCGTTCTAAGCACAGATACGCAGTATTTT. It is translated as CASRGVLSTDTQYF.